These T cell receptor beta chains were read from a single sample in a study of graft-versus-host responses after intestinal transplantation. Repertoires were generated with immunoSEQ multiplex PCR, while TCRdb's copy carries only in-frame clones and drops some. The repertoire holds roughly 110,000 clones, approximately 86% seen once, with about 0.7% in the top ten. These receptors lack a known antigen. Sequencing was performed on unstimulated CD4+ T cells sorted from spleen or lymph node cells, taken before transplant. These receptors were taken from a human donor who was the organ donor for an intestinal transplant. Both conserved end residues are part of each CDR3. A D gene is named only where the DNA matches it firmly. Clone size appears in some rows only: once, few, many, or a class for an expanded clone.

>TRBJ1-4|TRBV18|.|.
TGTGCCAGCTCACTCGGCAATAGCGGTGAAAAACTGTTTTTT
CASSLGNSGEKLFF
>TRBJ1-3|TRBV11-3|.|.
TGTGCCAGCAGCTTAGATTCGCCTCACTCTGGAAACACCATATATTTT
CASSLDSPHSGNTIYF
>TRBJ1-2|TRBV5-1|.|.
TGCGCCAGCAGCTTGCGGTTGGATAGCTATGGCTACACCTTC
CASSLRLDSYGYTF
>TRBJ2-6|TRBV5-1|.|.
TGCGCCAGCAGCTTGGAACTAGGCAGGGGTGGGTCTGGGGCCAACGTCCTGACTTTC
CASSLELGRGGSGANVLTF
>TRBJ1-3|TRBV6-5|.|.
TGTGCCAGCAGTTACGGGGAAGCCTCTGGAAACACCATATATTTT
CASSYGEASGNTIYF
>TRBJ1-2|TRBV6-5|.|.
TGTGCCAGCTCTCCGGGTAAGAACTATGGCTACACCTTC
CASSPGKNYGYTF
>TRBJ2-3|TRBV6-1|TRBD2|few
TGTGCCAGCAGTGCGACTAGCAGAGATACGCAGTATTTT
CASSATSRDTQYF
>TRBJ2-3|TRBV4-2|TRBD1|.
TGTGCCAGCAGCCACGGGACAGGGTTTGCAGATACGCAGTATTTT
CASSHGTGFADTQYF
>TRBJ1-1|TRBV5-1|.|.
TGCGCCAGCAGCTCGTTACAGGACATGAACACTGAAGCTTTCTTT
CASSSLQDMNTEAFF
>TRBJ2-2|TRBV6-5|.|.
TGTGCCAGCAGTTACTCGGTCGGGGAGCTGTTTTTT
CASSYSVGELFF
>TRBJ1-2|TRBV19|.|.
TGTGCCAGTAGTAGCGAGGGGCAGGGAATTAACTATGGCTACACCTTC
CASSSEGQGINYGYTF
>TRBJ2-7|TRBV11-3|TRBD2|.
TGTGCCAGCAGCCGGACTAGCGGCCTTTCCTACGAGCAGTACTTC
CASSRTSGLSYEQYF
>TRBJ2-1|TRBV11-3|.|.
TGTGCCAGCAGCTTAGGCGGACGGTCCTACAATGAGCAGTTCTTC
CASSLGGRSYNEQFF
>TRBJ1-2|TRBV5-4|TRBD1|.
TGTGCCAGCAGCTTCGGAGACAGGGATGGCTACACCTTC
CASSFGDRDGYTF
>TRBJ2-7|TRBV5-1|.|few
TGCGCCAGCAGCTTGGACGGCTACGAGCAGTACTTC
CASSLDGYEQYF
>TRBJ1-1|TRBV5-1|.|.
TGCGCCAGCAGCTCACAGATGAACACTGAAGCTTTCTTT
CASSSQMNTEAFF
>TRBJ2-3|TRBV6-4|.|.
TGTGCCAGCAGTGACTCCTTTTCCCCGTCGGCGCAGTATTTT
CASSDSFSPSAQYF
>TRBJ1-2|TRBV5-5|TRBD1|.
TGTGCCAGCAGCTTCGGACAGGTTAACTATGGCTACACCTTC
CASSFGQVNYGYTF
>TRBJ2-7|TRBV6-5|.|.
TGTGCCAGCAGTTACGGCAGGGCGAATCACTACTACGAGCAGTACTTC
CASSYGRANHYYEQYF
>TRBJ2-1|TRBV5-1|TRBD2|.
TGCGCCAGCAGCTTGTGGCGGGAGGTTTACAATGAGCAGTTCTTC
CASSLWREVYNEQFF
>TRBJ2-7|TRBV5-6|.|.
TGTGCCAGCAGCAGGGGTGTAGGTGGGGACGAGCAGTACTTC
CASSRGVGGDEQYF
>TRBJ1-1|TRBV7-9|.|.
TGTGCCAGCAGCCCTAGGGACGGAAGGTGGGTCACTGAAGCTTTCTTT
CASSPRDGRWVTEAFF
>TRBJ1-1|TRBV18|.|.
TGTGCCAGCTCACCAATGAACACTGAAGCTTTCTTT
CASSPMNTEAFF
>TRBJ2-5|TRBV5-1|.|.
TGCGCCAGCAGCTCATACACCCAAGAGACCCAGTACTTC
CASSSYTQETQYF
>TRBJ2-2|TRBV5-1|.|.
TGCGCCAGCAGCTTGTCGCAGGGCCGAAAGACCGGGGAGCTGTTTTTT
CASSLSQGRKTGELFF
>TRBJ2-6|TRBV6-1|.|.
TGTGCCAGCAGAACAGGGTTTGGGGCCAACGTCCTGACTTTC
CASRTGFGANVLTF
>TRBJ1-2|TRBV6-5|TRBD1|.
TGTGCCAGCAGGCAACTAGACAGGGTCTACTATGGCTACACCTTC
CASRQLDRVYYGYTF
>TRBJ1-6|TRBV30|TRBD1|.
TGTGCCTGGAGAGTCGCGGCAGGGGGCTATAATTCACCCCTCCACTTT
CAWRVAAGGYNSPLHF
>TRBJ1-2|TRBV18|.|.
TGTGCCAGCTCACCAGGGGTTGGACAGCAGTTGAACTATGGCTACACCTTC
CASSPGVGQQLNYGYTF
>TRBJ2-1|TRBV19|TRBD2|.
TGTGCCAGTAGTTTGGGCGGGAGTGGGTACAATGAGCAGTTCTTC
CASSLGGSGYNEQFF
>TRBJ2-5|TRBV30|TRBD2|.
TGTGCCTGGAGTGCCATAGCGGGAGTCATCGGGACCCAGTACTTC
CAWSAIAGVIGTQYF
>TRBJ1-1|TRBV11-3|TRBD1|.
TGTGCCAGCAGCTTAGCGGGGGCAGGGGGCGCGAAAAACTCTGAAGCTTTCTTT
CASSLAGAGGAKNSEAFF
>TRBJ2-4|TRBV6-1|.|.
TGTGCCAGCAGTGCTAAGAATCTGCAAGCCAAAAACATTCAGTACTTC
CASSAKNLQAKNIQYF
>TRBJ2-5|TRBV4-2|TRBD2|.
TGTGCCAGCAGCCAGGAGACTAGCGGCCACCAAGAGACCCAGTACTTC
CASSQETSGHQETQYF
>TRBJ1-4|TRBV18|.|.
TGTGCCAGCTCACCGACCGCAACTAATGAAAAACTGTTTTTT
CASSPTATNEKLFF
>TRBJ1-1|TRBV5-1|.|.
TGCGCCAGCAGCTTGCCCGGGATTACTGAAGCTTTCTTT
CASSLPGITEAFF
>TRBJ2-2|TRBV7-2|.|.
TGTGCCAGCACGCTAGGATTGGTTCGTACCGGGGAGCTGTTTTTT
CASTLGLVRTGELFF